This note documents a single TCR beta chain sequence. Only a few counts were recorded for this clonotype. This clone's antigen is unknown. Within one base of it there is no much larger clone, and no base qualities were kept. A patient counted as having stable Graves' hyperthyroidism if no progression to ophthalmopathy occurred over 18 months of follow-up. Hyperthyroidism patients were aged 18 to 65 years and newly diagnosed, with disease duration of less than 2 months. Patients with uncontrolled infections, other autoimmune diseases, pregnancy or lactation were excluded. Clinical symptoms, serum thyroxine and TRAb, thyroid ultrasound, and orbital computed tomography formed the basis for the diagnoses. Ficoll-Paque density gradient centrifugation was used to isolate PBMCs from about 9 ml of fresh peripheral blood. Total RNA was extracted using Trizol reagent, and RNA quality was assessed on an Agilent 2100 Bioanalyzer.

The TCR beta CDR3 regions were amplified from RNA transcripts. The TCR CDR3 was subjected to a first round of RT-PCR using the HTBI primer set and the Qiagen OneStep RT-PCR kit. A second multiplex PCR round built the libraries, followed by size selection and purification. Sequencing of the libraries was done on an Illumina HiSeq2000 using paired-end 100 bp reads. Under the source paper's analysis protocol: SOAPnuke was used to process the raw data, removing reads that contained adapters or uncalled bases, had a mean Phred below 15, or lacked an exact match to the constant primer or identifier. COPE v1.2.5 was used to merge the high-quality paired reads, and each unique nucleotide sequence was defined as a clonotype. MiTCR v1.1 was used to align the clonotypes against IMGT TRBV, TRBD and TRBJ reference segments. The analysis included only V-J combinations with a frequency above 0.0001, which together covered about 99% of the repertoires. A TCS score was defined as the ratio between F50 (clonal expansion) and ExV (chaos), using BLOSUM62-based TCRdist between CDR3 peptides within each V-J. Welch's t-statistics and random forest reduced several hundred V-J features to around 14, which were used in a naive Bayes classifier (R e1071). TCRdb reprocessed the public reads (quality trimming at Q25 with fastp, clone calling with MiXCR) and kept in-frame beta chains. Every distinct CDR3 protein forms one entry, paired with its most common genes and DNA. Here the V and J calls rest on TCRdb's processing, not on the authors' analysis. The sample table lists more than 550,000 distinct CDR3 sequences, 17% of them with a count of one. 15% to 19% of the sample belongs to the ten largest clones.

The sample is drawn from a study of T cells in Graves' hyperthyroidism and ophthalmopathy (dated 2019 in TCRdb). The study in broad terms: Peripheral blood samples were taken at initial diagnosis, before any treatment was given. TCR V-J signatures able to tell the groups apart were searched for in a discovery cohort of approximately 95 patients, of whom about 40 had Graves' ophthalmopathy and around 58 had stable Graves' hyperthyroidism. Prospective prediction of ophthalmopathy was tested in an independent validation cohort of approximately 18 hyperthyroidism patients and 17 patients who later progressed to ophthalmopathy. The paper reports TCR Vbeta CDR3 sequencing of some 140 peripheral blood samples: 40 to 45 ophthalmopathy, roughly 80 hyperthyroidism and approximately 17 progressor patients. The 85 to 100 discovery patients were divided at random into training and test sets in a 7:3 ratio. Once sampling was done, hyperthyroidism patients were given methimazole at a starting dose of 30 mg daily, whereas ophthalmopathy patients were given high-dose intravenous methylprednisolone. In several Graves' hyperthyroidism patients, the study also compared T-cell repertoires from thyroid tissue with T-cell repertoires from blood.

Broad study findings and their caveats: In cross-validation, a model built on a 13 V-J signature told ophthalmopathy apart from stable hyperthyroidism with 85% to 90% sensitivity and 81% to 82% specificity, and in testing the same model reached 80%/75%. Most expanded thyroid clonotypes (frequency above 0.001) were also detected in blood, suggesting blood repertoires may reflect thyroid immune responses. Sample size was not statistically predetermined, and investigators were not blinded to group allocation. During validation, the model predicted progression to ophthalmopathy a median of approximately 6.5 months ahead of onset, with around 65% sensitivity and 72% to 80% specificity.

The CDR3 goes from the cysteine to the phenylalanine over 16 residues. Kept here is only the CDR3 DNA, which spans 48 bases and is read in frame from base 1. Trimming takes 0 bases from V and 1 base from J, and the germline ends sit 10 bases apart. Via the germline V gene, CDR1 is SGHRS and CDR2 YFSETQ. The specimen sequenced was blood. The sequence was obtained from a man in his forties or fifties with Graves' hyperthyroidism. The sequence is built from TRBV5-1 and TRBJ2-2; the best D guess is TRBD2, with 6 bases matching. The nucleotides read TGCGCCAGCAGCTTGGCTGGAGGGGTGAACACCGGGGAGCTGTTTTTT. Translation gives CASSLAGGVNTGELFF.